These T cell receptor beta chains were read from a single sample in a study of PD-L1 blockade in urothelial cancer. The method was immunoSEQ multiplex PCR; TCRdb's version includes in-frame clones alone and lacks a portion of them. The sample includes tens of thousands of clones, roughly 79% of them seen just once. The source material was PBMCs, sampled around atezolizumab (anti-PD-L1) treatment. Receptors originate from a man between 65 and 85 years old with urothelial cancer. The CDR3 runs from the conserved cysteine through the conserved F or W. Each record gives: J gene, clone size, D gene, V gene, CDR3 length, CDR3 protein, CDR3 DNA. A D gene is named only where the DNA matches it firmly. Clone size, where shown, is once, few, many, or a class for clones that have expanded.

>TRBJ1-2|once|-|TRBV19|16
CASSRLRTTRRDGYTF
TGTGCCAGTAGTAGACTTCGGACAACCAGAAGAGATGGCTACACCTTC
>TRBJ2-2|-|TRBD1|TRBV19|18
CASRIPGQGAKFTGELFF
TGTGCCAGTAGGATTCCGGGACAGGGGGCCAAGTTCACCGGGGAGCTGTTTTTT
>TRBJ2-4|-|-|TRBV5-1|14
CASTDTGGGNIQYF
TGCGCCAGCACCGACACAGGGGGGGGAAACATTCAGTACTTC
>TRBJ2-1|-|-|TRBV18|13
CASSPTNYNEQFF
TGTGCCAGCTCACCTACTAACTACAATGAGCAGTTCTTC
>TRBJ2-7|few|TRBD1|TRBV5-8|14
CASSFLRGRYEQYF
TGTGCCAGCAGCTTCCTGAGGGGGCGCTACGAGCAGTACTTC
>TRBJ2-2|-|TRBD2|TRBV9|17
CASSVGFGGANTGELFF
TGTGCCAGCAGCGTAGGATTCGGGGGGGCGAACACCGGGGAGCTGTTTTTT
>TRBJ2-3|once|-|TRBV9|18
CASSVAAGPPFSTDTQYF
TGTGCCAGCAGCGTAGCGGCGGGACCCCCCTTTAGCACAGATACGCAGTATTTT
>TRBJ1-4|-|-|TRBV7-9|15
CASRKGVGTNEKLFF
TGTGCCAGCAGAAAAGGAGTAGGAACTAATGAAAAACTGTTTTTT
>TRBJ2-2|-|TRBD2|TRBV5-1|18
CASSLVGFGGMNTGELFF
TGCGCCAGCAGCTTGGTGGGCTTCGGGGGGATGAACACCGGGGAGCTGTTTTTT
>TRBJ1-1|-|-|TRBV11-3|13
CASSFGGNTEAFF
TGTGCCAGCAGCTTCGGGGGGAACACTGAAGCTTTCTTT
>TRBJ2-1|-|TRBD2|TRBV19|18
CASSIRTSGGAGYNEQFF
TGTGCCAGTAGTATAAGGACTAGCGGGGGGGCCGGGTACAATGAGCAGTTCTTC
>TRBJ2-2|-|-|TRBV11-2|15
CASSLERVRAGELFF
TGTGCCAGCAGCTTAGAACGGGTCAGGGCCGGGGAGCTGTTTTTT
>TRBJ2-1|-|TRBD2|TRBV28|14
CASRTSGLYNEQFF
TGTGCCAGCAGGACTAGCGGCCTCTACAATGAGCAGTTCTTC